This TCR beta chain originates from a study of tumor-infiltrating lymphocytes in oesophageal squamous cell carcinoma. This clonotype was recorded a few times. Between the trimmed V and J ends, which lost 2 bases and 5 bases, there was a span of 17 bases. Looked up from germline, CDR1 is SGDLS and CDR2 is YYNGEE. This CDR3 comprises 16 residues. In TCRdb, the PCR reads were re-called with MiXCR into one record per CDR3 protein. Among 18,000 or so distinct CDR3 sequences listed, over 40% were seen once. Sequencing was performed on normal esophageal tissue next to the tumor. This chain uses TRBV9 with TRBJ2-1; D remains ambiguous. The TCR was taken from a female donor with esophageal squamous cell carcinoma. The CDR3 bases are TGTGCCAGCAGCGTTTCCCCTTCCTGGAGAAACAATGAGCAGTTCTTC. It specifies CASSVSPSWRNNEQFF.